This T cell receptor (beta chain) was identified in a study of cytomegalovirus exposure and HLA in healthy donors. The CDR3 is 11 amino acids. The V gene lost 5 bases and the J gene lost 6 bases, with 11 bases spanning the gap. CDR1 is SQVTM and CDR2 is ANQGSEA in the germline V gene. Turning to this clone: No antigen is known for it.

The primer mix had 60 Vbeta and 13 Jbeta primers. Method: immunoSEQ multiplex PCR; TCRdb's copy keeps in-frame clones and lacks some. In the table there are some 140,000 clones, about 78% of which are singletons. General study findings and limits: In an earlier analysis, most TCR beta V segments were productive about 87% or about 30% of the time.

This TCR came from a man aged 50 to 60 in good health and CMV-seronegative. This sequence joins TRBV29-1 and TRBJ2-7; weak D call: TRBD1 (6 bases). Sequencing used PBMCs. Here the CDR3 reads CSVQRGFEQYF. The CDR3, as DNA: TGCAGCGTTCAGAGGGGGTTCGAGCAGTACTTC.